Listed below are T cell receptor beta chains from one sample, sequenced in a study of early T cells in non-severe SARS-CoV-2 infection. TCRdb called the 5' RACE reads again in MiXCR, with one record for every CDR3 protein. The sample lists 55,000 to 85,000 distinct CDR3 sequences, roughly 12% occurring once. Sequenced: whole blood. The origin of the receptors is an adult who was a healthcare worker with PCR-confirmed SARS-CoV-2 infection or an uninfected control (not recorded which). Each CDR3 is given with its conserved first and last residue. Fields, in order: J gene, clone size, V gene, D gene, CDR3 DNA, CDR3 protein. The D gene is left open where the match is weak. Only some rows state a clone size, as once, few, many or a class for expanded clones.

j_gene: TRBJ1-6
abundance: .
v_gene: TRBV27
d_gene: .
CDR3nt: TGTGCCAGCAGTGAGAGCAAGGGAAATAATTCACCCCTCCACTTT
CDR3aa: CASSESKGNNSPLHF

j_gene: TRBJ2-1
abundance: few
v_gene: TRBV13
d_gene: .
CDR3nt: TGTGCCAGCAGCCAGCCGGGGTACAATGAGCAGTTCTTC
CDR3aa: CASSQPGYNEQFF

j_gene: TRBJ2-1
abundance: many
v_gene: TRBV6-5
d_gene: TRBD1
CDR3nt: TGTGCCAGCAGTTGGGACAGGGGGTCCTACAATGAGCAGTTCTTC
CDR3aa: CASSWDRGSYNEQFF

j_gene: TRBJ2-1
abundance: .
v_gene: TRBV7-9
d_gene: .
CDR3nt: TGTGCCAACAGCTTAGCGGTGGGCCCCTACAATGAGCAGTTCTTC
CDR3aa: CANSLAVGPYNEQFF

j_gene: TRBJ2-3
abundance: few
v_gene: TRBV5-1
d_gene: .
CDR3nt: TGCGCCAGCAGCCAAACCCCGGGATTGGATACGCAGTATTTT
CDR3aa: CASSQTPGLDTQYF

j_gene: TRBJ1-6
abundance: many
v_gene: TRBV7-9
d_gene: .
CDR3nt: TGTGCCAGCGCCGGGAGAGGGATTAATTCACCCCTCCACTTT
CDR3aa: CASAGRGINSPLHF

j_gene: TRBJ1-2
abundance: few
v_gene: TRBV27
d_gene: .
CDR3nt: TGTGCCAGCAGTTTGAGAGGGGATGACTATGGCTACACCTTC
CDR3aa: CASSLRGDDYGYTF

j_gene: TRBJ2-3
abundance: .
v_gene: TRBV20-1
d_gene: TRBD2
CDR3nt: TGCAGTGCCGCATCCCAGGATCCTAGCGGGGGTTGGGATACGCAGTATTTT
CDR3aa: CSAASQDPSGGWDTQYF

j_gene: TRBJ2-7
abundance: .
v_gene: TRBV12-3/TRBV12-4
d_gene: TRBD1
CDR3nt: TGTGCCAGCAGCCCCACTCCGGGACAGGGGAGAGGTCGGTCCTACGAGCAGTACTTC
CDR3aa: CASSPTPGQGRGRSYEQYF

j_gene: TRBJ1-6
abundance: few
v_gene: TRBV14
d_gene: .
CDR3nt: TGTGCCAGCAGCCAAGTTGGTGGACAGATCGGTTCACCCCTCCACTTT
CDR3aa: CASSQVGGQIGSPLHF

j_gene: TRBJ2-5
abundance: many
v_gene: TRBV7-9
d_gene: TRBD1
CDR3nt: TGTGCCAGCAGCCTCGGACAGGGGCAAGAGACCCAGTACTTC
CDR3aa: CASSLGQGQETQYF

j_gene: TRBJ2-2
abundance: many
v_gene: TRBV7-8
d_gene: .
CDR3nt: TGTGCCAGCAGCACCCCTGGGCGGGGGCAGACCGGGGAGCTGTTTTTT
CDR3aa: CASSTPGRGQTGELFF

j_gene: TRBJ1-2
abundance: few
v_gene: TRBV20-1
d_gene: .
CDR3nt: TGCAGTGCTTACGATGCGGAGAGCTATGGCTACACCTTC
CDR3aa: CSAYDAESYGYTF

j_gene: TRBJ2-3
abundance: .
v_gene: TRBV20-1
d_gene: TRBD2
CDR3nt: TGCAGTGCTAGCCTAGACAGGCTAGCGGGAAAGCCAGATACGCAGTATTTT
CDR3aa: CSASLDRLAGKPDTQYF

j_gene: TRBJ2-1
abundance: few
v_gene: TRBV6-2/TRBV6-3
d_gene: TRBD1
CDR3nt: TGTGCCAGCAAAGGGGGCAATCACAATGAGCAGTTCTTC
CDR3aa: CASKGGNHNEQFF

j_gene: TRBJ1-2
abundance: many
v_gene: TRBV29-1
d_gene: .
CDR3nt: TGCAGCGTGCGGGGGGCGGGGCAAACCTCCGGCTACACCTTC
CDR3aa: CSVRGAGQTSGYTF

j_gene: TRBJ2-5
abundance: many
v_gene: TRBV11-2
d_gene: TRBD2
CDR3nt: TGTGCCAGCAGCGTTAGCGGGAGGACCGGGGAGACCCAGTACTTC
CDR3aa: CASSVSGRTGETQYF

j_gene: TRBJ2-7
abundance: .
v_gene: TRBV5-1
d_gene: TRBD1
CDR3nt: TGCGCCAGCAGCGGGGGACAGGTTGGCTCCTACGAGCAGTACTTC
CDR3aa: CASSGGQVGSYEQYF

j_gene: TRBJ2-7
abundance: many
v_gene: TRBV20-1
d_gene: .
CDR3nt: TGCAGTGCTAGAGAAGGGGGAAGAACGGGCGAGCAGTACTTC
CDR3aa: CSAREGGRTGEQYF

j_gene: TRBJ2-3
abundance: few
v_gene: TRBV10-3
d_gene: .
CDR3nt: TGTGCCATTAAAGCGGGACAGGGCACAGATACGCAGTATTTT
CDR3aa: CAIKAGQGTDTQYF

j_gene: TRBJ2-3
abundance: .
v_gene: TRBV7-3
d_gene: .
CDR3nt: TGTGCCAGCAGCCGCGGCGGGGTGGGGGCCACAGATACGCAGTATTTT
CDR3aa: CASSRGGVGATDTQYF

j_gene: TRBJ2-1
abundance: many
v_gene: TRBV3-1
d_gene: .
CDR3nt: TGTGCCAGCAGCCCCCCGGGGACTTACAATGAGCAGTTCTTC
CDR3aa: CASSPPGTYNEQFF